The rows below give T cell receptor beta chains drawn from one sample of a study of CD8+ T cells in alopecia areata. Assay: immunoSEQ multiplex PCR; the TCRdb copy retains only in-frame clones and omits some. In the table there are about 180,000 clones, roughly 59% of which are singletons. This sample comprised CD4+ T cells sorted from blood, obtained at week 0. The receptors derive from a human donor with alopecia areata. The CDR3 runs from the conserved cysteine through the conserved F or W. Each record gives: D gene, V gene, J gene, clone size, CDR3 protein, CDR3 DNA. A D gene is named only where the DNA matches it firmly. Some rows mark clone size as missing; the rest say once, few, many or name a class of expanded clone.

>NA|TRBV29-1|TRBJ1-6|NA
CSVSDNLNNSPLHF
TGCAGCGTCTCGGACAATCTAAATAATTCACCCCTCCACTTT
>NA|TRBV5-1|TRBJ2-5|NA
CASSLATSGETQYF
TGCGCCAGCAGCTTGGCCACCAGTGGAGAGACCCAGTACTTC
>NA|TRBV7-6|TRBJ2-5|NA
CASSLAGETQYF
TGTGCCAGCAGCTTAGCCGGGGAGACCCAGTACTTC
>NA|TRBV7-3|TRBJ2-1|NA
CASSSQVNEQFF
TGTGCCAGCAGCTCACAGGTCAATGAGCAGTTCTTC
>NA|TRBV30|TRBJ2-6|few
CAWSIGATGANVLTF
TGTGCCTGGAGTATAGGGGCGACTGGGGCCAACGTCCTGACTTTC
>NA|TRBV30|TRBJ2-2|once
CAWGTSGLPQGELFF
TGTGCCTGGGGGACTTCGGGACTTCCTCAGGGGGAGCTGTTTTTT
>NA|TRBV25-1|TRBJ1-2|NA
CASSDFLGYTF
TGTGCCAGCAGCGACTTCTTAGGCTACACCTTC
>NA|TRBV27|TRBJ1-5|NA
CASSRRASSNQPQHF
TGTGCCAGCAGCCGGCGGGCAAGTAGCAATCAGCCCCAGCATTTT
>NA|TRBV5-1|TRBJ2-5|NA
CASSLGGGASQETQYF
TGCGCCAGCAGCTTGGGTGGCGGGGCATCCCAAGAGACCCAGTACTTC
>TRBD2|TRBV10-3|TRBJ2-2|NA
CAIRRLAGLKTGELFF
TGTGCCATCAGACGACTAGCGGGACTTAAAACCGGGGAGCTGTTTTTT
>NA|TRBV7-7|TRBJ2-5|NA
CASSRGETQYF
TGTGCCAGCAGCCGCGGGGAGACCCAGTACTTC
>NA|TRBV7-2|TRBJ2-3|NA
CASSLSSDTQYF
TGTGCCAGCAGCCTGTCCTCGGATACGCAGTATTTT
>NA|TRBV7-9|TRBJ2-1|NA
CASSQLPGDEQFF
TGCGCCAGCAGCCAATTACCGGGCGATGAGCAGTTCTTC
>NA|TRBV29-1|TRBJ2-1|few
CSVRPGPNEQFF
TGCAGTGTTAGACCGGGGCCCAATGAGCAGTTCTTC
>NA|TRBV29-1|TRBJ2-7|NA
CSVEAGGEQYF
TGCAGCGTTGAAGCGGGCGGCGAGCAGTACTTC
>NA|TRBV18|TRBJ1-2|NA
CASSPQSEDGYTF
TGTGCCAGCTCACCACAGTCAGAGGATGGCTACACCTTC
>NA|TRBV7-2|TRBJ1-2|NA
CASSSGPTGYGYTF
TGTGCCAGCAGCTCCGGGCCAACCGGGTATGGCTACACCTTC
>NA|TRBV29-1|TRBJ1-1|NA
CSVAGSGTEAFF
TGCAGCGTTGCCGGAAGTGGCACTGAAGCTTTCTTT
>NA|TRBV30|TRBJ2-2|NA
CAWSAVKIRDGELFF
TGTGCCTGGAGTGCCGTGAAGATCCGGGACGGGGAGCTGTTTTTT
>NA|TRBV9|TRBJ1-2|NA
CASSGGAGRTDLSGYTF
TGTGCCAGCAGCGGCGGGGCTGGGAGGACGGATCTGAGTGGCTACACCTTC
>NA|TRBV7-2|TRBJ1-5|NA
CASSLAGSYQPQHF
TGTGCCAGCAGCTTAGCAGGGTCTTATCAGCCCCAGCATTTT
>TRBD1|TRBV9|TRBJ2-5|few
CASSGQGVVETQYF
TGTGCCAGCAGCGGTCAGGGGGTAGTGGAGACCCAGTACTTC
>NA|TRBV15|TRBJ1-4|NA
CATSSRTATNEKLFF
TGTGCCACCAGCAGCCGGACAGCAACTAATGAAAAACTGTTTTTT
>NA|TRBV6-1|TRBJ1-1|NA
CASSPGGARVTEAFF
TGTGCCAGCAGTCCTGGGGGGGCGCGGGTCACTGAAGCTTTCTTT
>NA|TRBV7-2|TRBJ1-5|NA
CASSLQGIGNQPQHF
TGTGCCAGCAGTTTACAGGGTATTGGCAATCAGCCCCAGCATTTT
>TRBD1|TRBV29-1|TRBJ1-5|few
CSVVGDRDQPQHF
TGCAGCGTTGTGGGAGACAGGGATCAGCCCCAGCATTTT
>NA|TRBV29-1|TRBJ1-1|NA
CSGHKGNTEAFF
TGCAGCGGCCATAAGGGGAACACTGAAGCTTTCTTT